Listed here are 30 T cell receptor beta chains from one sample, sequenced in a study of Graves' ophthalmopathy and Graves' hyperthyroidism. RNA transcripts served as template for amplifying TCR beta CDR3 sequences. In the first round, RT-PCR was carried out with HTBI primers, and a multiplex PCR formed the second round. TCRdb passed the multiplex PCR reads through MiXCR, listing each CDR3 protein once. The sample carries under 400,000 distinct CDR3 sequences, 17% recorded once. The sequenced material came from peripheral blood. The receptors derive from an adult man with Graves' ophthalmopathy.

This clonotype was counted many times. V and J are TRBV5-1 and TRBJ2-5; 7 bases fit TRBD1. J lost 3 bases, V lost 2 bases, and 4 bases had no gene match. CDR1 is SGHRS, CDR2 YFSETQ, per germline. CDR3 length equals 14 residues. Written as DNA, the CDR3 is TGCGCCAGCAGCTTCGGGACAGAGAAAGAGACCCAGTACTTC. Protein sequence: CASSFGTEKETQYF.

The table lists this clonotype with many counts. The rearrangement joins TRBV12-3 or TRBV12-4 to TRBJ1-1; 7 positions agree with TRBD1. Trimming removed 3 bases from V and 1 base from J; junction bases left unmatched: 2. This CDR3 has 14 amino acids. The CDR3: CASSFAGGNTEAFF. The CDR3 region has the DNA TGTGCCAGCAGTTTTGCAGGGGGGAACACTGAAGCTTTCTTT.

This sequence joins TRBV6-5 and TRBJ2-7; 12 bases match TRBD2. The CDR3 loop spans 13 amino acids. CDR1 and CDR2 (germline): MNHEY, SVGAGI. V trimming: 6 bases; J trimming: 9 bases; junction bases outside the gene matches: 6. The CDR3 spells CASSLTSGSMQYF. The CDR3, as DNA: TGTGCCAGCAGCTTGACTAGCGGGAGTATGCAGTACTTC.

This clonotype was observed many times. Because the CDR3 is missing its conserved closing phenylalanine or tryptophan, this is likely a read error. This chain uses TRBV5-1 with TRBJ1-5, with 9 bases fitting TRBD1. CDR1 is SGHRS, CDR2 YFSETQ, per germline. V shed 0 bases, J shed 5 bases, and the junction held 0 bases outside the gene matches. The CDR3 extends over 14 amino acids. Here the CDR3 reads CASSLGTGDQPQHL. In DNA form, the CDR3 reads TGCGCCAGCAGCTTGGGGACAGGGGATCAGCCCCAGCATCTT.

This clonotype was counted ten times or more. J is TRBJ1-6 and V is TRBV3-1; D is undetermined. CDR1 and CDR2 from the germline V gene are LGHDT and YNNKEL (reference sequence). The CDR3 consists of 14 residues. V was cut by 3 bases and J by 6 bases, with 9 bases left in between. CDR3 bases: TGTGCCAGCAGCCATAGCCAGAGTAATTCACCCCTCCACTTT. This sequence encodes CASSHSQSNSPLHF.

In its sample, this clonotype was seen many times. This chain's CDR3 is CASGLVKQGNYGYTF. The DNA of the CDR3 is TGTGCTAGTGGTTTGGTAAAGCAGGGGAACTATGGCTACACCTTC. J is TRBJ1-2 and V is TRBV12-5; tentatively, D is TRBD1 (6 bases). This CDR3 region has 15 residues. Germline CDR1 LGHNT, CDR2 FRNRAP. Between the trimmed V and J ends, which lost 0 bases and 2 bases, there was a span of 10 bases.

This clonotype was seen many times. The V call is TRBV4-1, the J call TRBJ1-5; 8 bases line up with TRBD1. Losses at the gene ends were 4 bases for V and 6 bases for J; bases not matched to a gene: 5. Germline V gives CDR1 MGHRA, CDR2 YSYEKL. This CDR3 region has 14 residues. CDR3 nucleotide sequence: TGCGCCAGCAGCCGCCAGGGGGCCGGTCAGCCCCAGCATTTT. Protein sequence: CASSRQGAGQPQHF.

This clonotype was counted many times. The chain carries TRBV20-1 and TRBJ2-2, with TRBD2 identical over 14 bases. Germline V CDR1 and CDR2: DFQATT, SNEGSKA (reference sequence). V shed 4 bases and J 5 bases; nucleotides not matched to a gene: 6. The CDR3 is 16 residues long. CDR3 sequence reads: CSATSRTSGRTGELFF. The CDR3 bases are TGCAGTGCTACATCCCGGACTAGCGGGAGGACCGGGGAGCTGTTTTTT.

This clonotype was seen a few times. The rearrangement links TRBV11-2 to TRBJ2-7; D unresolved. The CDR3 is 13 amino acids. Deletions cut 5 bases from V and 3 bases from J, with 11 bases between. Per germline, CDR1 SGHAT and CDR2 FQNNGV. The CDR3: CASSTVRFYEQYF. The CDR3 DNA is TGTGCCAGCAGCACAGTACGATTCTACGAGCAGTACTTC.

The table lists this clonotype with many counts. V gene TRBV28 combines with J gene TRBJ2-6; D unresolved. The V end lost 3 bases, the J end lost 3 bases, and 12 bases lay between the germline ends. Germline values: CDR1 MDHEN, CDR2 SYDVKM. The CDR3 contains 16 residues. CDR3 loop: CASSLVWADGANVLTF. The CDR3 nucleotides read TGTGCCAGCAGTTTGGTGTGGGCGGATGGGGCCAACGTCCTGACTTTC.

The table lists this clonotype with many counts. This chain uses TRBV5-1 with TRBJ2-4; D remains unclear. The CDR3 length is 13 residues. Germline V gives CDR1 SGHRS, CDR2 YFSETQ. The germline V and J ends were trimmed by 0 bases and 5 bases, with 6 bases remaining between them. Here the CDR3 reads CASSLEAENIQYF. In nucleotides, the CDR3 is TGCGCCAGCAGCTTGGAGGCAGAAAACATTCAGTACTTC.

This clonotype was counted many times. The chain recombines TRBV27 with TRBJ1-1; D perhaps matches TRBD1 (5 bases). Trimming removed 0 bases from V and 5 bases from J, with 19 bases in between. The CDR3 is 17 amino acids. The V gene's germline CDR1 is MNHEY and CDR2 SMNVEV (reference sequence). In DNA form, the CDR3 reads TGTGCCAGCAGTTTATCGCGGGGACTTCCGGCGGAGACTGAAGCTTTCTTT. Amino acids: CASSLSRGLPAETEAFF.

V gene TRBV12-3 or TRBV12-4 combines with J gene TRBJ1-3; D call uncertain. Trimming pared 5 bases from V and 7 bases from J, leaving 12 bases between. The CDR3 has 13 residues. The CDR3 protein is CASSTTTANTIYF. The DNA of the CDR3 is TGTGCCAGCAGTACGACAACGGCGAACACCATATATTTT.

This clonotype was counted ten times or more. The chain's CDR3 is CASSTRTEALYSNQPQHF. Here the CDR3 DNA reads TGTGCCAGCAGTACCCGGACAGAAGCCCTATATAGCAATCAGCCCCAGCATTTT. J is TRBJ1-5 and V is TRBV6-2 or TRBV6-3; D perhaps matches TRBD1 (6 bases). This CDR3 region has 18 residues. Germline CDR1 reads MNHEY; CDR2 reads SVGEGT. V lost 5 bases to trimming and J lost 0 bases, with 20 bases between them.

This clonotype has ten or more counts. The junction shows a germline mismatch at one end, possibly a read error. V and J are TRBV6-9 and TRBJ1-2, with 7 positions matching TRBD1. The CDR3 is 12 residues long. Per germline, CDR1 MNHGY and CDR2 SVAAGI. The CDR3, as DNA: TGTGCCAGCAGTTATTCGAAGGGGGCGAGCGGCTTC. Its protein is CASSYSKGASGF.

This clonotype was seen ten or more times. This rearrangement joins TRBV2 to TRBJ2-2, with D possibly matching TRBD1 (5 bases). CDR3 length: 13 residues. V dropped 7 bases and J dropped 6 bases, with 12 bases sitting between them. Germline CDR1 and CDR2: SNHLY and FYNNEI. The CDR3 reads CASNLGLAGELFF. CDR3 DNA sequence: TGTGCCAGCAACCTGGGGCTTGCCGGGGAGCTGTTTTTT.

This clonotype was seen ten or more times. The chain is built from TRBV28 and TRBJ2-4, with 12 bases fitting TRBD2. CDR3 size: 16 residues. V shed 2 bases and J 6 bases; nucleotides not matched to a gene: 5. The germline V gene has CDR1 MDHEN and CDR2 SYDVKM. The CDR3 loop reads CASSLPTSGGLNIQYF. CDR3 sequence (DNA): TGTGCCAGCAGTTTACCGACTAGCGGGGGCCTAAACATTCAGTACTTC.

This clonotype showed up just a few times. A much bigger clone sits one base away, suggesting this may be a read error. The chain employs TRBV6-2 or TRBV6-3 and TRBJ2-7; the match to TRBD1 covers 7 bases. Germline V gene data show CDR1 as MNHEY and CDR2 as SVGEGT. The V gene end was trimmed by 5 bases and the J gene end by 6 bases; junction bases not matched to a gene: 10. The CDR3 sequence is 14 residues long. The CDR3 DNA sequence: TGTGCCAGCAGTCCCGGGATAGGGGGCGCCGAGCAGTACTTC. This sequence encodes CASSPGIGGAEQYF.

In this sample, this clonotype turned up many times. V is TRBV19 and J is TRBJ2-2; D is possibly TRBD1 (5 bases). The CDR3 sequence is 13 residues long. Germline V gives CDR1 LNHDA, CDR2 SQIVND (reference sequence). Trimming cost V 6 bases and J 6 bases, with 11 bases left between them. This CDR3 reads CASSTQDAGELFF. In nucleotides, the CDR3 is TGTGCCAGTAGCACACAGGACGCCGGGGAGCTGTTTTTT.

This clonotype has ten or more counts. The rearrangement links TRBV6-5 to TRBJ2-2, with 9 nucleotides matching TRBD1. V was clipped by 8 bases and J by 5 bases; unmatched bases: 6. This CDR3 spans 14 amino acids. Germline loops: CDR1 MNHEY, CDR2 SVGAGI. For the CDR3, the DNA is TGTGCCAGCGGTTGGACAGGGGTTACCGGGGAGCTGTTTTTT. The encoded protein is CASGWTGVTGELFF.

The V and J genes are TRBV4-3 and TRBJ2-7; D may be TRBD2 (7 bases). V was trimmed by 1 base and J by 2 bases, leaving 12 bases between them. The germline CDR1 and CDR2 sequences are LGHNA and YSLEER. The CDR3 extends over 15 amino acids. The CDR3 DNA reads TGCGCCAGCAGCCAAGGGGAGGGGGGGGCCTACGAGCAGTACTTC. As protein: CASSQGEGGAYEQYF.

This CDR3 reads CASSPRVGRITEAFF. For the CDR3, the DNA is TGTGCCAGCAGCCCCCGAGTGGGACGGATCACTGAAGCTTTCTTT. The chain links TRBV11-1 to TRBJ1-1; possibly TRBD1 for D (5 bases). V was cut by 5 bases and J by 4 bases, with 17 bases left in between. The CDR3 has 15 residues. Germline V CDR1 and CDR2: SGHAT, FQDESV (reference sequence).

This clonotype was counted at least ten times. The chain combines TRBV19 with TRBJ1-1; D is undetermined. V lost 2 bases, J lost 0 bases, and 10 bases lay in between. The length of the CDR3 is 15 residues. Germline-derived CDR1 and CDR2 are LNHDA and SQIVND (reference sequence). The CDR3 is CASSITASMNTEAFF. The CDR3 DNA sequence: TGTGCCAGTAGTATAACAGCTTCTATGAACACTGAAGCTTTCTTT.

This clonotype showed up many times. V is TRBV7-8 and J is TRBJ1-1, with D possibly matching TRBD1 (5 bases). This CDR3 contains 14 residues. V lost 1 base to trimming and J lost 4 bases, with 10 bases between them. The germline gives CDR1 SGHVS, CDR2 FQNEAQ. CDR3 coding DNA: TGTGCCAGCAGCTTAGTAACAGGCGGCACTGAAGCTTTCTTT. It encodes CASSLVTGGTEAFF.

This clonotype appeared many times. This rearrangement joins TRBV6-1 to TRBJ1-2; 9 nucleotides line up with TRBD1. The junction had 5 bases not matched to a gene; V was cut back by 6 bases and J by 6 bases. Per the germline V gene, CDR1 is MNHNS and CDR2 is SASEGT. The CDR3 spans 13 residues. The CDR3, as DNA: TGTGCCAGCAGACAGGGGGCCGTCGATGGCTACACCTTC. Residues: CASRQGAVDGYTF.

Concerning this clonotype: A much larger clone is a single base away; this may be a read error. This sequence joins TRBV5-1 and TRBJ1-1, with D hard to call. The V gene's germline CDR1 is SGHRS and CDR2 YFSETQ. The CDR3 covers 15 residues. V lost 0 bases and J lost 1, with 10 bases in between. In DNA, the CDR3 is TGCGCCAGCAGCTTGGTCGGCGGGAAGAACACTGAAGCTTTCTTT. Its translation: CASSLVGGKNTEAFF.

In its sample, this clonotype was seen many times. V gene TRBV9 combines with J gene TRBJ2-5; D is unclear. V dropped 3 bases and J dropped 0 bases, with 12 bases sitting between them. Germline V lookup: CDR1 SGDLS, CDR2 YYNGEE. CDR3 length equals 15 residues. DNA of the CDR3: TGTGCCAGCAGCGCCCGGAATGGTGACCAAGAGACCCAGTACTTC. Translation gives CASSARNGDQETQYF.

This clonotype was recorded many times. The V gene is TRBV4-2, the J gene TRBJ2-7; no definite D call. The CDR3 covers 13 residues. Germline CDR1 LGHNA, CDR2 YNFKEQ. Trimming left V 3 bases short and J 2 bases short, with 8 bases between. CDR3 nucleotide sequence: TGTGCCAGCAGCCATGGCCTGACCTACGAGCAGTACTTC. Its protein is CASSHGLTYEQYF.

The chain joins TRBV6-1 to TRBJ1-5; D not certain. Trimming took off 0 bases at V and 5 bases at J, with 8 bases between the two ends. The CDR3 sequence is 14 residues long. Germline V gives CDR1 MNHNS, CDR2 SASEGT. The CDR3 reads CASSEAWADQPQHF. The CDR3 DNA sequence: TGTGCCAGCAGTGAAGCCTGGGCGGATCAGCCCCAGCATTTT.

This clonotype was seen many times. V gene TRBV20-1 combines with J gene TRBJ2-5; D possibly matches TRBD1 or TRBD2 (5 bases each). The CDR3 length is 11 residues. Germline assignment: CDR1 DFQATT and CDR2 SNEGSKA (reference sequence). Trimming pared 8 bases from V and 5 bases from J, leaving 12 bases between. The CDR3 sequence: CSQQVAETQYF. CDR3 bases: TGCAGTCAACAGGTAGCGGAGACCCAGTACTTC.